Shown below are 27 T cell receptor beta chains from a single sample sequenced in a study of cytomegalovirus exposure and HLA in healthy donors (dated by TCRdb to about 2017). Receptor libraries were prepared by the immunoSEQ multiplex PCR assay. For the multiplex PCR, a mixture combining 60 forward primers for TCR Vbeta segments and 13 reverse primers for TCR Jbeta segments was used. Imported from immuneACCESS, the table was reduced by TCRdb to in-frame sequences with V and J called. These copies leave out some clones; in studies compared against another copy, an unresolved V gene accounts for under half, and the cause of the remainder is not known. This sample holds around 160,000 clones; around three quarters were observed only once. The ten largest make up around 2.3% of the sample. Specimen: PBMCs. Receptors originate from a man between 45 and 60 years old in good health and CMV-seropositive.

V is TRBV28 and J is TRBJ2-3, with TRBD2 identical over 8 bases. The V gene's germline CDR1 is MDHEN and CDR2 SYDVKM. The V gene end was trimmed by 3 bases and the J gene end by 3 bases; junction bases not matched to a gene: 11. The CDR3 runs 17 residues. CDR3 coding DNA: TGTGCCAGCAGTTTTCCGGTCCGGGGGGGAATTACAGATACGCAGTATTTT. The encoded protein is CASSFPVRGGITDTQYF.

The CDR3 protein is CASSPTRTANTEAFF. CDR3 sequence (DNA): TGTGCCAGCAGTCCGACGAGGACAGCGAACACTGAAGCTTTCTTT. The chain employs TRBV6-6 and TRBJ1-1; a weak D match, TRBD1 (6 bases). Trimming left V 5 bases short and J 1 base short, with 14 bases between. The CDR3 runs 15 residues. From germline, CDR1 is MNHNY and CDR2 SVGAGI (reference sequence).

CDR3 coding DNA: TGTGCCAGCTCACCACAGGGGGCTGGGAACACTGAAGCTTTCTTT. Translation gives CASSPQGAGNTEAFF. The rearrangement links TRBV18 to TRBJ1-1; TRBD1 matches 7 bases. Germline loops: CDR1 KGHSH, CDR2 LQKENI. The V and J ends lost 1 base and 1 base, in that order; junction bases with no gene match: 3. The CDR3 totals 15 residues.

J is TRBJ2-7 and V is TRBV7-8, with 13 positions matching TRBD2. The CDR3 consists of 16 residues. Germline-derived CDR1 and CDR2 are SGHVS and FQNEAQ. The V gene end was trimmed by 3 bases and the J gene end by 4 bases; junction bases not matched to a gene: 6. DNA for the CDR3: TGTGCCAGCAGCTTCGGACTAGCGGGGGCCGCTTACGAGCAGTACTTC. It translates to CASSFGLAGAAYEQYF.

V is TRBV5-6 and J is TRBJ2-2; D is perhaps TRBD2 (6 bases). Germline CDR1 reads SGHDT; CDR2 reads YYEEEE. The CDR3 loop spans 16 amino acids. The ends were cut back, 2 bases at V and 5 bases at J, with 16 bases in the middle. Here the CDR3 reads CASSLMGLGRTGELFF. The CDR3, as DNA: TGTGCCAGCAGCTTAATGGGACTGGGGAGGACCGGGGAGCTGTTTTTT.

The chain combines TRBV5-1 with TRBJ2-7; tentative D call: TRBD1 (5 bases). The CDR3 spans 15 residues. Between the trimmed V and J ends, which lost 4 bases and 3 bases, there was a span of 17 bases. Per the germline V gene, CDR1 is SGHRS and CDR2 is YFSETQ. The CDR3 spells CASSGHETLGYEQYF. DNA of the CDR3: TGCGCCAGCAGCGGACACGAGACTCTCGGCTACGAGCAGTACTTC.

The chain joins TRBV5-1 to TRBJ2-3, with TRBD2 matching over 9 bases. The germline CDR1 and CDR2 sequences are SGHRS and YFSETQ. The CDR3 has 16 residues. V trimming: 2 bases; J trimming: 2 bases; junction bases outside the gene matches: 6. The CDR3 protein is CASSFGRGGPTDTQYF. Here the CDR3 DNA reads TGCGCCAGCAGCTTTGGGCGGGGGGGTCCCACAGATACGCAGTATTTT.

V gene TRBV27 combines with J gene TRBJ2-3; D unresolved. This CDR3 has 13 residues. Germline assignment: CDR1 MNHEY and CDR2 SMNVEV (reference sequence). V shed 5 bases and J shed 1 base, with 7 bases lying between them. The CDR3 DNA sequence: TGTGCCAGCAGTGATCGGGGCACAGATACGCAGTATTTT. It yields the protein CASSDRGTDTQYF.

CDR3 protein: CASSPWTGGNEQYF. In DNA form, the CDR3 reads TGCGCCAGCAGCCCATGGACAGGGGGCAACGAGCAGTACTTC. This chain uses TRBV4-3 with TRBJ2-7; 11 nucleotides agree with TRBD1. V gave up 4 bases and J gave up 5 bases; unmatched junction bases: 4. Germline V gene data show CDR1 as LGHNA and CDR2 as YSLEER. This CDR3 has 14 amino acids.

As DNA, the CDR3 is TGCAATTTCGGGTGGAACACTGAAGCTTTCTTT. It codes for CNFGWNTEAFF. The V call is TRBV20-1, the J call TRBJ1-1; D is uncertain. Germline V gene sequence: CDR1 DFQATT, CDR2 SNEGSKA (reference sequence). This CDR3 comprises 11 residues.

The rearrangement uses TRBV18 and TRBJ2-5; TRBD2 matches 9 bases. CDR1 is KGHSH, CDR2 LQKENI, per germline. Losses at the gene ends were 3 bases for V and 3 bases for J; bases not matched to a gene: 5. The CDR3 runs 15 residues. The CDR3 DNA reads TGTGCCAGCTCACCCAATAGCGGGGGAGAAGAGACCCAGTACTTC. Encoded protein: CASSPNSGGEETQYF. The full variable domain, in which reference TRBV18 and TRBJ2-5 provide the parts outside the CDR3, is NAGVMQNPRHLVRRRGQEARLRCSPMKGHSHVYWYRQLPEEGLKFMVYLQKENIIDESGMPKERFSAEFPKEGPSILRIQQVVRGDSAAYFCASSPNSGGEETQYFGPGTRLLVL.

The chain employs TRBV19 and TRBJ2-6; 8 nucleotides match TRBD2. CDR1 LNHDA and CDR2 SQIVND come from the germline V gene (reference sequence). Trimming at V came to 3 bases and at J to 0 bases, leaving 10 bases not matched to a gene. This CDR3 has 19 amino acids. The CDR3 sequence: CASSMGREGRISGANVLTF. CDR3 nucleotides: TGTGCCAGTAGTATGGGTCGGGAGGGCCGTATCTCTGGGGCCAACGTCCTGACTTTC.

This chain links TRBV10-2 with TRBJ2-3; 9 bases match TRBD2. Germline CDR1 and CDR2: WSHSY and SAAADI. V trimming: 10 bases; J trimming: 1 base; junction bases outside the gene matches: 12. The CDR3 totals 16 residues. CDR3 DNA: TGCGCCACCGAACCTTTTATAGCGGGGGGCACAGATACGCAGTATTTT. Encoded protein: CATEPFIAGGTDTQYF.

The chain links TRBV4-3 to TRBJ2-7; the D gene is possibly TRBD2 (5 bases). Germline-derived CDR1 and CDR2 are LGHNA and YSLEER. V lost 4 bases and J 1 base, leaving 20 bases between the germline ends. CDR3 size: 17 residues. The CDR3 loop is CASSPHLNGLISYEQYF. The CDR3 region has the DNA TGCGCCAGCAGCCCACATCTGAATGGACTGATTTCCTACGAGCAGTACTTC.

This sequence joins TRBV29-1 and TRBJ1-2, with 11 bases that match TRBD1. The germline V gene has CDR1 SQVTM and CDR2 ANQGSEA. CDR3 size: 14 residues. The CDR3 region is CLTGTGGHSDGYTF. Here the CDR3 DNA reads TGCCTTACCGGGACAGGGGGTCATTCGGATGGCTACACCTTC.

V and J are TRBV5-1 and TRBJ2-2, with a tentative D call TRBD1 (7 bases). The ends were cut back, 4 bases at V and 5 bases at J, with 12 bases in the middle. The CDR3 contains 14 residues. From germline, CDR1 is SGHRS and CDR2 YFSETQ. CDR3 coding DNA: TGCGCCAGCAGCCCCCAGGGGGGTACCGGGGAGCTGTTTTTT. Translation gives CASSPQGGTGELFF.

This clone was counted between two and nine times. The chain recombines TRBV27 with TRBJ2-6; the D gene is possibly TRBD1 (6 bases). The CDR3 contains 13 residues. Trimming pared 9 bases from V and 1 base from J, leaving 7 bases between. CDR1 and CDR2 from the germline V gene are MNHEY and SMNVEV (reference sequence). For the CDR3, the DNA is TGTGCCAGTACAGGGTCTGGGGCCAACGTCCTGACTTTC. This codes for CASTGSGANVLTF.

The chain is built from TRBV4-3 and TRBJ2-1, with 7 bases lining up with TRBD2. The CDR3 contains 13 residues. V was clipped by 3 bases and J by 10 bases; unmatched bases: 6. Germline assignment: CDR1 LGHNA and CDR2 YSLEER. DNA for the CDR3: TGCGCCAGCAGCCAGGACTACGGGGGGGAGCAGTTCTTC. This codes for CASSQDYGGEQFF.

The table lists this clone with a few counts. V gene TRBV5-1 combines with J gene TRBJ1-6; a possible D gene is TRBD1 (5 bases). Germline CDR1 SGHRS, CDR2 YFSETQ. CDR3 length: 15 residues. The V end lost 3 bases, the J end lost 4 bases, and 11 bases lay between the germline ends. CDR3: CASSSGGYYNSPLHF. The CDR3 DNA reads TGCGCCAGCAGCTCGGGGGGTTATTATAATTCACCCCTCCACTTT.

Of note for this clone: At one of its ends the junction is not consistent with the germline gene, which may arise from a read error. The chain combines TRBV15 with TRBJ1-2; D gene uncertain. Germline assignment: CDR1 LNHNV and CDR2 YYDKDF (reference sequence). The CDR3 totals 14 residues. CDR3 DNA sequence: TGTGCCGCCAGCAGAGTGACTTTTAACTATGGCTACACCTTC. This codes for CAASRVTFNYGYTF.

The chain carries TRBV6-1 and TRBJ1-2; 7 bases agree with TRBD1. Looked up from germline, CDR1 is MNHNS and CDR2 is SASEGT. CDR3 size: 16 residues. V shed 3 bases, J shed 3 bases, and the junction held 10 bases outside the gene matches. This CDR3 reads CASSERGGASYYGYTF. Here the CDR3 DNA reads TGTGCCAGCAGTGAGAGAGGGGGCGCATCCTACTATGGCTACACCTTC.

V usage is TRBV4-1 and J usage is TRBJ2-7, with D possibly TRBD2 on 5 matching bases. The V and J ends lost 4 bases and 4 bases respectively, with 14 bases between them. The CDR3 has 14 amino acids. Germline loops: CDR1 MGHRA, CDR2 YSYEKL. CDR3 bases: TGCGCCAGCAGCCGTAGGGTGGAGGCGTACGAGCAGTACTTC. As protein: CASSRRVEAYEQYF.

CDR3 sequence (DNA): TGTGCCAGCAGTTCCCCCTCGGACGAGCAGTACTTC. Translation gives CASSSPSDEQYF. J is TRBJ2-7 and V is TRBV27, with no clear D. This CDR3 contains 12 residues. Looked up from germline, CDR1 is MNHEY and CDR2 is SMNVEV (reference sequence). V lost 4 bases, J lost 5 bases, and 9 bases lay in between.

The V gene is TRBV18, the J gene TRBJ1-3, with D maybe TRBD1 (5 bases). Trimming shortened V by 2 bases and J by 0 bases, and 17 bases separated the two germline ends. The CDR3 is 18 residues long. Germline V lookup: CDR1 KGHSH, CDR2 LQKENI. This CDR3 reads CASSPGTGRILSGNTIYF. DNA of the CDR3: TGTGCCAGCTCACCAGGCACAGGTCGGATTCTCTCTGGAAACACCATATATTTT.

The chain couples TRBV7-2 to TRBJ2-5, with D maybe TRBD2 (6 bases). The DNA end is a closer match to TRBJ2-7, so the J assignment may be wrong. The germline CDR1 and CDR2 sequences are SGHTA and FQGNSA. CDR3 length: 14 residues. In DNA form, the CDR3 reads TGTGCCAGCAGCTTAGTCGGAGGGGACTACGAGCAGTACTTC. This encodes CASSLVGGDYEQYF.

CDR3 protein: CASSFLGQNTGELFF. In nucleotides, the CDR3 is TGTGCCAGCAGCTTTCTGGGACAGAACACCGGGGAGCTGTTTTTT. This rearrangement joins TRBV11-2 to TRBJ2-2; TRBD1 might be the D (6 bases). The V and J ends lost 3 bases and 1 base respectively, with 9 bases between them. Germline CDR1 and CDR2: SGHAT and FQNNGV. The CDR3 totals 15 residues.

This clone was seen a single time. The gene calls are TRBV9 and TRBJ2-3; 7 nucleotides agree with TRBD2. This CDR3 is built from 16 residues. J gave up 3 bases and V 0 bases, and 7 bases lay outside the gene matches. CDR1 SGDLS and CDR2 YYNGEE come from the germline V gene. The CDR3 protein is CASSVEASGYTDTQYF. CDR3 nucleotide sequence: TGTGCCAGCAGCGTAGAGGCTAGCGGTTATACAGATACGCAGTATTTT.